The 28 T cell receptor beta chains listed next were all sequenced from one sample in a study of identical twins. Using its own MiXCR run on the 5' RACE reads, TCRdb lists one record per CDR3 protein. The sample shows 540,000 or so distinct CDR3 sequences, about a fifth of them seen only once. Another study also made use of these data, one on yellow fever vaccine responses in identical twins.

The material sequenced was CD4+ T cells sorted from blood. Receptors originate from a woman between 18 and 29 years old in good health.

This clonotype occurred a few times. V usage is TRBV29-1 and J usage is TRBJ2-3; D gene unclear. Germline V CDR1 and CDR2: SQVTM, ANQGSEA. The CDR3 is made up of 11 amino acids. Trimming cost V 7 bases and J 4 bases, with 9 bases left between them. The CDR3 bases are TGCAGCGCCACAAGGGCAGATACGCAGTATTTT. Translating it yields CSATRADTQYF.

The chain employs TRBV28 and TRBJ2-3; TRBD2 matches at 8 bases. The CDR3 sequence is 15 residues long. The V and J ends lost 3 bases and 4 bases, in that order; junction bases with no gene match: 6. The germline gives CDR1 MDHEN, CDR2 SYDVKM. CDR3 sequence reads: CASSFGRGAADTQYF. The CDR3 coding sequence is TGTGCCAGCAGTTTTGGGCGGGGGGCCGCAGATACGCAGTATTTT.

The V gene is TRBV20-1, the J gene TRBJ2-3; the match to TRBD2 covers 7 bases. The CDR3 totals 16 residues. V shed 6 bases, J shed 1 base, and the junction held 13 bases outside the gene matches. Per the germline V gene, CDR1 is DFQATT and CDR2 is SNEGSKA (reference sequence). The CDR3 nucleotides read TGCAGTGCGCCGGCGCGGGAGAGGTCGGGCACAGATACGCAGTATTTT. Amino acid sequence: CSAPARERSGTDTQYF.

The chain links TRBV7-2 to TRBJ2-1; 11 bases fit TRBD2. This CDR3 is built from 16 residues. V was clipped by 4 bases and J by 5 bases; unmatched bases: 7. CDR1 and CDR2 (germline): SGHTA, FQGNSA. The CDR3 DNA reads TGTGCCAGCAGCTCTATAGCGGGAGGGCGGGACAATGAGCAGTTCTTC. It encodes CASSSIAGGRDNEQFF.

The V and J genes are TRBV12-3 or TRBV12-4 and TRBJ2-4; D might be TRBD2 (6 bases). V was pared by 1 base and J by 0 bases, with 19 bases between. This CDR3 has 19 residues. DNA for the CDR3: TGTGCCAGCAGTTTAGGGACCGCGGCGGCGGGGATAGCCAAAAACATTCAGTACTTC. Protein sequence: CASSLGTAAAGIAKNIQYF.

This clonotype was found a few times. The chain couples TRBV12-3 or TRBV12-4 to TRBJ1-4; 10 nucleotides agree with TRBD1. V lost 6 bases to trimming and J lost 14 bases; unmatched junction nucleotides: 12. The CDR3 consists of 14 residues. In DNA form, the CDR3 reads TGTGCCAGCAGCGGGCCCTCGACAGGGGGCTGGCTGTTTTTT. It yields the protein CASSGPSTGGWLFF.

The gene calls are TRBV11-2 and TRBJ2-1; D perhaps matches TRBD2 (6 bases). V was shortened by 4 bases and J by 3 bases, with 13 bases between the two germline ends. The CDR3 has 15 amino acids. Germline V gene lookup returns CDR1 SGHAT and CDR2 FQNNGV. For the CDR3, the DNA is TGTGCCAGCAGCTACGGAGGGCCCAACTACAATGAGCAGTTCTTC. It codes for CASSYGGPNYNEQFF. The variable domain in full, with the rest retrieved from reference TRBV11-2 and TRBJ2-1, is EAGVAQSPRYKIIEKRQSVAFWCNPISGHATLYWYQQILGQGPKLLIQFQNNGVVDDSQLPKDRFSAERLKGVDSTLKIQPAKLEDSAVYLCASSYGGPNYNEQFFGPGTRLTVL.

The CDR3 DNA sequence: TGCAGTGCTAGCCCCCCCCTACGGAGTAGTCGAGAGACCCAGTACTTC. Translating gives CSASPPLRSSRETQYF. V usage is TRBV20-1 and J usage is TRBJ2-5; D is ambiguous. The germline V gene encodes CDR1 DFQATT and CDR2 SNEGSKA (reference sequence). The V gene lost 3 bases and the J gene lost 4 bases, with 21 bases spanning the gap. The CDR3 has 16 residues.

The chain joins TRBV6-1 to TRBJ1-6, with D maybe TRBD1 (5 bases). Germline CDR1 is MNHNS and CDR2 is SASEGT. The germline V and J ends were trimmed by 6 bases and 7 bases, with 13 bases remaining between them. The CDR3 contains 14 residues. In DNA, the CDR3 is TGTGCCAGCAGAACCGACAGCCTAAATTCACCCCTCCACTTT. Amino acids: CASRTDSLNSPLHF.

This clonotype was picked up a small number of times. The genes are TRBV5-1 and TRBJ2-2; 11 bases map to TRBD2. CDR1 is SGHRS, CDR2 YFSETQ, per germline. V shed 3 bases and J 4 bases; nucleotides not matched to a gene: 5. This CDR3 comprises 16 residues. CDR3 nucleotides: TGCGCCAGCAGCTCAACACTAGCGGGAGCCACCGGGGAGCTGTTTTTT. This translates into CASSSTLAGATGELFF.

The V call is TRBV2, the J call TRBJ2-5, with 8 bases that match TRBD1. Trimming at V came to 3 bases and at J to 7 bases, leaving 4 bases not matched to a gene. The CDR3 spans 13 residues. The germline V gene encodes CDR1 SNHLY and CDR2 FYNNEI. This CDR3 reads CASSETGAGTQYF. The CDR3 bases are TGTGCCAGCAGTGAGACAGGGGCGGGGACCCAGTACTTC.

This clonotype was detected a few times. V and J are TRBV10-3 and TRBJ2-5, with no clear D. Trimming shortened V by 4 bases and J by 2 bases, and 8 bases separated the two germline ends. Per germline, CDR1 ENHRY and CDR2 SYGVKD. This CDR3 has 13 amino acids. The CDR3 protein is CAISGREQETQYF. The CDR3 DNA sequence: TGTGCCATCAGTGGCCGAGAACAAGAGACCCAGTACTTC.

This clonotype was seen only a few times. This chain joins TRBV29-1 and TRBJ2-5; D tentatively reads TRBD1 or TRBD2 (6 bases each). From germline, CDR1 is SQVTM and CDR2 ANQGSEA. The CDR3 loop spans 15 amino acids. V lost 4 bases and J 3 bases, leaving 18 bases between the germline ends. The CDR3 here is CSVGGAHGWEETQYF. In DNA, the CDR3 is TGCAGCGTTGGGGGGGCACATGGGTGGGAAGAGACCCAGTACTTC.

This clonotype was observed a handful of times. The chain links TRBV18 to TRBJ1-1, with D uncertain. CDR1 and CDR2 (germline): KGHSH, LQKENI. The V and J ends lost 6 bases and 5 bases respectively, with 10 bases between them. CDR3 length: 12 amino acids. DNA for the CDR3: TGTGCCAGCTCGGACGTAGGGACTGAAGCTTTCTTT. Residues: CASSDVGTEAFF. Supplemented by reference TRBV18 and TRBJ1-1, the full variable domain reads NAGVMQNPRHLVRRRGQEARLRCSPMKGHSHVYWYRQLPEEGLKFMVYLQKENIIDESGMPKERFSAEFPKEGPSILRIQQVVRGDSAAYFCASSDVGTEAFFGQGTRLTVV.

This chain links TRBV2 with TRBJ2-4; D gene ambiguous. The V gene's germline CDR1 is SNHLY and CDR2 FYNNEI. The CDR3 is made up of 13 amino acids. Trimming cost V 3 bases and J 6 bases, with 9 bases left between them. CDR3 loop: CASSDRAGNIQYF. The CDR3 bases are TGTGCCAGCAGTGACAGAGCTGGAAACATTCAGTACTTC.

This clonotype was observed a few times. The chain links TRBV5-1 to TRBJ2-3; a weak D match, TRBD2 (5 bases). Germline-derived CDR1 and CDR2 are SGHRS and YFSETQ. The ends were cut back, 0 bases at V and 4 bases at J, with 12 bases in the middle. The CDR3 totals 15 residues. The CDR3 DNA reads TGCGCCAGCAGCTTGGTGATCGCTAGCTCAGATACGCAGTATTTT. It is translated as CASSLVIASSDTQYF.

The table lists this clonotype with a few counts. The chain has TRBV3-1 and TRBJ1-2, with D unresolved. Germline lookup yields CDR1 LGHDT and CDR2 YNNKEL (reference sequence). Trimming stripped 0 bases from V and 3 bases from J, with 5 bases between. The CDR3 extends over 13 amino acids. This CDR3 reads CASSQEWDYGYTF. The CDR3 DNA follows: TGTGCCAGCAGCCAAGAATGGGACTATGGCTACACCTTC.

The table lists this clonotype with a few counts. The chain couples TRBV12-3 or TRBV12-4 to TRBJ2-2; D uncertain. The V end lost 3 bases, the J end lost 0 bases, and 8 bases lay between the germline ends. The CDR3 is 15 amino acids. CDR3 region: CASSFTLANTGELFF. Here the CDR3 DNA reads TGTGCCAGCAGTTTCACCCTCGCGAACACCGGGGAGCTGTTTTTT.

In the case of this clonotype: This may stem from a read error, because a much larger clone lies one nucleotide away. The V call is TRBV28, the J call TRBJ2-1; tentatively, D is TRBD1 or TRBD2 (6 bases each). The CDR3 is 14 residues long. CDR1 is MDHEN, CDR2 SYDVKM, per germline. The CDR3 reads CASSVTGAYNGQFF. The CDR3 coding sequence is TGTGCCAGCAGTGTTACGGGGGCCTACAATGGGCAGTTCTTC. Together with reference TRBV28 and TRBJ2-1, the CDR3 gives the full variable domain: DVKVTQSSRYLVKRTGEKVFLECVQDMDHENMFWYRQDPGLGLRLIYFSYDVKMKEKGDIPEGYSVSREKKERFSLILESASTNQTSMYLCASSVTGAYNGQFFGPGTRLTVL.

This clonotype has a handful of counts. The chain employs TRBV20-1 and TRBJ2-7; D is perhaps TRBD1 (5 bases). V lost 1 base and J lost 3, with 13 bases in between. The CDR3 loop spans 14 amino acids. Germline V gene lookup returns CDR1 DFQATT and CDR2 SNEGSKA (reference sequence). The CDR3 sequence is CSARVSAGIYEQYV. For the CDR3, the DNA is TGCAGTGCTAGAGTTAGTGCAGGGATCTACGAGCAGTACGTC.

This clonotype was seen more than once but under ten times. In DNA form, the CDR3 reads TGTGCCAGCAGCTTAGCGTCCGGGGTTCGCACAGATACGCAGTATTTT. Translating gives CASSLASGVRTDTQYF. This rearrangement joins TRBV7-9 to TRBJ2-3; D is possibly TRBD2 (5 bases). The CDR3 length is 16 residues. Looked up from germline, CDR1 is SEHNR and CDR2 is FQNEAQ (reference sequence). The ends were cut back, 0 bases at V and 1 base at J, with 11 bases in the middle.

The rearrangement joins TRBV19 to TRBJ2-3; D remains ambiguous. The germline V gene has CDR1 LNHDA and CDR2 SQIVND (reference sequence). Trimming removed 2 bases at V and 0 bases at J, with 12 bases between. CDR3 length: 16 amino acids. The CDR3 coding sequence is TGTGCCAGTAGTATATTTGGACGGATCAGCACAGATACGCAGTATTTT. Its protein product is CASSIFGRISTDTQYF.

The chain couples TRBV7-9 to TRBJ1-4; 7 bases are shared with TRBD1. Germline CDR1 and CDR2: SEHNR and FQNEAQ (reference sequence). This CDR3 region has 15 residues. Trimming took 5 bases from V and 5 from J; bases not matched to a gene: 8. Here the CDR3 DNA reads TGTGCCAGCAGCCCCGGGGACAGTATAAATGAAAAACTGTTTTTT. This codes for CASSPGDSINEKLFF.

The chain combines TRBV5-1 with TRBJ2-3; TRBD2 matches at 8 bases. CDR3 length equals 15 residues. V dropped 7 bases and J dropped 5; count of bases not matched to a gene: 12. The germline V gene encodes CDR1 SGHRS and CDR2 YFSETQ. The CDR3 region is CASLSSGSSVDTQYF. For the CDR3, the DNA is TGCGCCAGCCTTTCCAGCGGGAGTTCTGTAGATACGCAGTATTTT.

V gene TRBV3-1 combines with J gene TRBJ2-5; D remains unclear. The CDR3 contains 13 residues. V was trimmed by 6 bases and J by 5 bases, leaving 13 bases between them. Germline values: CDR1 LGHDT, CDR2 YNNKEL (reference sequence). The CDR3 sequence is CASRDGLLETQYF. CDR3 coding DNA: TGTGCCAGCAGGGATGGCCTACTGGAGACCCAGTACTTC.

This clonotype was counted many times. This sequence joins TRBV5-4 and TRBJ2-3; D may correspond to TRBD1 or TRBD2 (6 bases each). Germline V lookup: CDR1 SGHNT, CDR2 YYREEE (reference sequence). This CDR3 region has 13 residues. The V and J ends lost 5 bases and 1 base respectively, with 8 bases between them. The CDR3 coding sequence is TGTGCCAGCAGTCGGGGGCGCACAGATACGCAGTATTTT. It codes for CASSRGRTDTQYF.

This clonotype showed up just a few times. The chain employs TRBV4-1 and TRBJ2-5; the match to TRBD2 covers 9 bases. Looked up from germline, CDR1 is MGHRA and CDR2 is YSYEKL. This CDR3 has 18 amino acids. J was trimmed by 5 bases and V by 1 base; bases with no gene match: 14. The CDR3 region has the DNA TGCGCCAGCAGCCAAGTAAGCGGGAGGATTCCGGTTCTGGAGACCCAGTACTTC. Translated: CASSQVSGRIPVLETQYF.

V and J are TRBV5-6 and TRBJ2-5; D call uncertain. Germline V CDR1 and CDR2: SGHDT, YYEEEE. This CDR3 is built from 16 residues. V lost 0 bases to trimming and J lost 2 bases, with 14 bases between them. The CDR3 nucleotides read TGTGCCAGCAGCTTGGGTGTTCTGGGTGGGCAAGAGACCCAGTACTTC. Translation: CASSLGVLGGQETQYF.